The entry below gives a single T cell receptor beta chain sequence along with its context. These data are taken from a study of blood T cell repertoires in COVID-19. The V gene's germline CDR1 is SGHRS and CDR2 YFSETQ. The CDR3 loop spans 16 amino acids. V gave up 0 bases and J gave up 2 bases; unmatched junction bases: 5. Individuals aged about 18 to 90 years were recruited from 24 US areas. Cohorts were determined from participant-reported clinical history. Symptom resolution, clearance, or two negative PCRs marked donors in Cohort 3 as recovered. Original handling: Estimates of nucleated cell counts were drawn from the amplification of reference gene primers. Produced via immunoSEQ multiplex PCR; TCRdb's table is partial and in-frame only. Clonal size and the V and J genes are those of that table, whereas D and trimming came from the DNA. The table shows fewer than 350,000 clones, with around 85% occurring only once.

The specimen was PBMCs or T cells enriched from blood (not recorded which). This receptor was obtained from a woman between 50 and 59 years old who had recovered from COVID-19. This chain links TRBV5-1 with TRBJ2-3; 8 positions agree with TRBD2. The CDR3 nucleotides read TGCGCCAGCAGCTTGGGGCCAGCGGGGGACACAGATACGCAGTATTTT. This encodes CASSLGPAGDTDTQYF.